A selection of T cell receptor beta chains follows, all from one sample in a study of shared clonotypes between healthy human individuals. Data came from immunoSEQ multiplex PCR; TCRdb stores just in-frame clones and leaves some out. This table holds roughly 2.6 million clones, about 92% found once. The sample taken for sequencing was naive CD4+ T cells sorted from blood. The source of these receptors is a man between 18 and 29 years old in good health. The CDR3 runs from the conserved cysteine through the conserved F or W. D genes are given only for firm matches. Clone sizes are given selectively: once, few, many, or a class where the clone is expanded.

>TRBJ2-3|NA|NA|TRBV9|12
CASGGRADTQYF
TGTGCCAGCGGGGGGAGAGCAGATACGCAGTATTTT
>TRBJ1-5|NA|NA|TRBV27|15
CASSPSDRTNQPQHF
TGTGCCAGCAGTCCGTCGGACAGAACCAATCAGCCCCAGCATTTT
>TRBJ2-7|NA|NA|TRBV10-3|13
CAIRGGPAYEQYF
TGTGCCATCAGGGGAGGCCCGGCCTACGAGCAGTACTTC
>TRBJ1-2|TRBD1|NA|TRBV30|13
CAWRVQGPYGYTF
TGTGCCTGGAGAGTACAGGGGCCCTATGGCTACACCTTC
>TRBJ2-1|NA|NA|TRBV5-4|13
CASSLVVPNEQFF
TGTGCCAGCAGCTTGGTGGTTCCGAATGAGCAGTTCTTC
>TRBJ1-1|NA|NA|TRBV4-1|14
CASSQLTMNTEAFF
TGCGCCAGCAGCCAGCTAACCATGAACACTGAAGCTTTCTTT
>TRBJ2-1|NA|NA|TRBV4-1|17
CASSQERTGAHYNEQFF
TGCGCCAGCAGCCAAGAAAGAACGGGGGCGCATTACAATGAGCAGTTCTTC
>TRBJ1-1|TRBD1|NA|TRBV19|15
CASSPRDRMNTEAFF
TGTGCCAGTAGTCCTAGGGACAGGATGAACACTGAAGCTTTCTTT
>TRBJ1-1|NA|NA|TRBV5-1|16
CASSLVRGVKGTEAFF
TGCGCCAGCAGCTTGGTGAGGGGGGTAAAGGGAACTGAAGCTTTCTTT
>TRBJ1-1|NA|NA|TRBV18|11
CASSQGPEAFF
TGTGCCAGCTCGCAGGGTCCTGAAGCTTTCTTT
>TRBJ1-1|NA|NA|TRBV29-1|13
CSAAYDWGTEAFF
TGCAGCGCCGCTTATGACTGGGGGACTGAAGCTTTCTTT
>TRBJ1-2|NA|NA|TRBV9|11
CASSTEGGYTF
TGTGCCAGCAGCACTGAGGGGGGCTACACCTTC
>TRBJ1-6|NA|NA|TRBV13|16
CASSLGASPYNSPLHF
TGTGCCAGCAGCTTGGGGGCTAGCCCCTATAATTCACCCCTCCACTTT
>TRBJ2-5|NA|NA|TRBV5-1|15
CASSLRGNTQETQYF
TGCGCCAGCAGCTTAAGGGGTAATACCCAAGAGACCCAGTACTTC
>TRBJ2-1|NA|NA|TRBV2|17
CASSGISLPENSNEQFF
TGTGCCAGCAGCGGGATTTCGTTGCCGGAAAATTCCAATGAGCAGTTCTTC
>TRBJ1-1|NA|NA|TRBV2|14
CASITSVLGTEAFF
TGTGCCAGCATTACATCTGTTCTCGGCACTGAAGCTTTCTTT
>TRBJ1-6|TRBD1|NA|TRBV2|17
CASRTGTGARYSSPLHF
TGTGCCAGCAGAACCGGGACAGGCGCCCGATACAGTTCACCCCTCCACTTT
>TRBJ2-1|NA|NA|TRBV9|15
CASSVEARLVNEQFF
TGTGCCAGCAGCGTAGAGGCCCGTCTGGTCAATGAGCAGTTCTTC
>TRBJ2-5|NA|NA|TRBV4-1|16
CASSQDLPGVGETQYF
TGCGCCAGCAGCCAAGATCTTCCGGGAGTCGGGGAGACCCAGTACTTC
>TRBJ1-1|NA|NA|TRBV19|12
CASSMRESEAFF
TGTGCCAGTAGTATGAGGGAGTCAGAAGCTTTCTTT
>TRBJ2-2|TRBD1|NA|TRBV7-3|16
CASSLNKGGATGELFF
TGTGCCAGCAGTCTAAATAAAGGGGGCGCAACCGGGGAGCTGTTTTTT
>TRBJ2-1|TRBD2|NA|TRBV7-9|14
CASKTSGMNNEQFF
TGTGCCAGCAAAACTAGCGGGATGAACAATGAGCAGTTCTTC
>TRBJ1-2|NA|NA|TRBV6-1|13
CASSEALGGGYTF
TGTGCCAGCAGTGAGGCATTGGGAGGCGGCTACACCTTC
>TRBJ2-3|TRBD2|NA|TRBV25-1|16
CASSLTSGRDTDTQYF
TGTGCCAGCAGTCTGACTAGCGGGAGGGATACAGATACGCAGTATTTT
>TRBJ2-7|TRBD1|NA|TRBV10-2|15
CASSSLDRTSYEQYF
TGCGCCAGCAGCTCCCTGGACAGGACTTCCTACGAGCAGTACTTC
>TRBJ2-7|NA|NA|TRBV7-2|14
CASRGLPSSYEQYF
TGTGCCAGCAGGGGCCTTCCGAGCTCCTACGAGCAGTACTTC
>TRBJ2-5|NA|NA|TRBV11-3|14
CASSPGLNAETQYF
TGTGCCAGCAGCCCGGGACTTAACGCAGAGACCCAGTACTTC
>TRBJ2-2|NA|NA|TRBV5-1|15
CASSLGHRDTGELFF
TGCGCCAGCAGCTTAGGGCACCGCGACACCGGGGAGCTGTTTTTT
>TRBJ2-7|NA|many|TRBV6-1|13
CASSPTQGPRQYF
TGTGCCAGCAGCCCCACCCAGGGCCCCCGGCAGTACTTC
>TRBJ1-6|TRBD1|NA|TRBV30|15
CAWSTRTGVGSPLHF
TGTGCCTGGAGTACCCGGACAGGGGTGGGGTCACCCCTCCACTTT
>TRBJ2-7|TRBD2|once|TRBV5-4|17
CASSLVFSSGGYYEQYF
TGTGCCAGCAGCTTGGTTTTTTCTAGCGGGGGTTATTACGAGCAGTACTTC
>TRBJ1-3|NA|NA|TRBV10-1|13
CASSRGAGNTIYF
TGCGCCAGCAGCAGGGGAGCTGGAAACACCATATATTTT
>TRBJ1-6|NA|once|TRBV6-1|14
CAGRGRDYDSPLHF
TGTGCGGGGAGGGGTAGAGATTATGATTCACCCCTCCACTTT
>TRBJ1-1|TRBD1|NA|TRBV10-2|15
CASGSRDRGNTEAFF
TGCGCCAGCGGGTCCCGGGACAGGGGAAACACTGAAGCTTTCTTT
>TRBJ2-5|NA|NA|TRBV12-5|15
CASGWSGGLGETQYF
TGTGCTAGTGGTTGGAGCGGAGGATTAGGAGAGACCCAGTACTTC
>TRBJ1-2|NA|NA|TRBV10-3|13
CAISEGSLSGYTF
TGTGCCATCAGTGAGGGGTCCCTATCTGGCTACACCTTC
>TRBJ2-3|NA|once|TRBV9|15
CASSVDHEILYTQYF
TGTGCCAGCAGCGTGGATCATGAAATTTTGTATACGCAGTATTTT
>TRBJ2-5|TRBD1|NA|TRBV5-1|16
CASSFAGQAGSETQYF
TGCGCCAGCAGCTTTGCGGGACAGGCGGGGTCGGAGACCCAGTACTTC
>TRBJ2-7|NA|NA|TRBV7-2|14
CASSPYSETYEQYF
TGTGCCAGCAGCCCGTATAGCGAAACCTACGAGCAGTACTTC
>TRBJ1-5|NA|NA|TRBV2|15
CASSWGGVGNQPQHF
TGTGCCAGCAGCTGGGGGGGGGTCGGGAATCAGCCCCAGCATTTT
>TRBJ1-4|TRBD1|NA|TRBV2|16
CASKRTGLSTNEKLFF
TGTGCCAGCAAAAGGACAGGGTTATCAACTAATGAAAAACTGTTTTTT
>TRBJ1-2|NA|NA|TRBV7-9|13
CASSLAPGIGYTF
TGTGCCAGCAGCTTAGCGCCAGGGATTGGCTACACCTTC
>TRBJ2-7|TRBD1|NA|TRBV6-5|14
CASSRGDRGYEQYF
TGTGCCAGCAGCCGCGGGGACAGGGGCTACGAGCAGTACTTC
>TRBJ2-7|NA|NA|TRBV2|15
CASSAEQGAGYEQYF
TGTGCCAGCAGCGCTGAGCAGGGAGCTGGCTACGAGCAGTACTTC
>TRBJ2-7|NA|NA|TRBV28|14
CASSFAGRDLEQYF
TGTGCCAGCAGTTTCGCAGGCCGGGATCTGGAGCAGTACTTC
>TRBJ2-7|TRBD2|NA|TRBV6-6|14
CASKGLADVYEQYF
TGTGCCAGCAAGGGACTAGCGGATGTCTACGAGCAGTACTTC
>TRBJ1-1|TRBD1|NA|TRBV25-1|13
CASSVAGGTEAFF
TGTGCCAGCAGTGTAGCAGGGGGCACTGAAGCTTTCTTT
>TRBJ2-3|NA|NA|TRBV29-1|14
CSARPPQGTDTQYF
TGCAGCGCCCGACCCCCACAAGGCACAGATACGCAGTATTTT
>TRBJ2-2|NA|NA|TRBV7-2|17
CASSLQRTGQNTGELFF
TGTGCCAGCAGCTTACAAAGGACTGGTCAGAACACCGGGGAGCTGTTTTTT
>TRBJ1-6|NA|NA|TRBV7-9|17
CASSFGGGSPYNSPLHF
TGTGCCAGCAGCTTTGGGGGGGGAAGCCCCTATAATTCACCCCTCCACTTT
>TRBJ1-1|NA|NA|TRBV19|13
CASIAVMNTEAFF
TGTGCCAGTATCGCAGTAATGAACACTGAAGCTTTCTTT
>TRBJ2-7|TRBD1|once|TRBV6-1|14
CASSKDRGIYEQYF
TGTGCCAGCAGTAAGGACAGGGGAATCTACGAGCAGTACTTC
>TRBJ2-7|NA|NA|TRBV21-1|18
CADKRGTSGRRCGYEQYF
TGTGCAGACAAAAGGGGCACTAGCGGGAGGAGGTGTGGGTACGAGCAGTACTTC
>TRBJ2-1|NA|NA|TRBV2|16
CASSSDRGLIYNEQFF
TGTGCCAGCAGTTCCGACAGAGGTCTGATTTACAATGAGCAGTTCTTC